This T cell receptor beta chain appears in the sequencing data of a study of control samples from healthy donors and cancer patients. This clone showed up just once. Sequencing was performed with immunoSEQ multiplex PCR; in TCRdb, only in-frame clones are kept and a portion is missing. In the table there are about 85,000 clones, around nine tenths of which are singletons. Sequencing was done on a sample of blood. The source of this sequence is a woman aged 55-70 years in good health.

DNA for the CDR3: TGTGCCAGCAGCCGGTCCATGAACACTGAAGCTTTCTTT. As protein: CASSRSMNTEAFF. The rearrangement uses TRBV5-6 and TRBJ1-1; no reliable D call. V lost 4 bases to trimming and J lost 0 bases, with 7 bases between them. Germline V gene data show CDR1 as SGHDT and CDR2 as YYEEEE. The length of the CDR3 is 13 residues.